This record looks at one T cell receptor beta chain sequence and its context. Its target antigen remains unknown. No much larger clonotype is one base removed from it; base qualities were not supplied. Taken from cysteine to phenylalanine, the CDR3 has 15 residues. The DNA shown is the 45-base CDR3, in frame from base 1. Ends trimmed: V by 5 bases, J by 6 bases; bases unmatched to a gene: 6. CDR1 and CDR2, looked up from the germline V gene (reference sequence), are MNHEY and SMNVEV. The sample originates from a study of control samples from healthy donors and cancer patients (dated by TCRdb to about 2020). Libraries were built with the immunoSEQ multiplex PCR assay. TCRdb carries this immuneACCESS record with in-frame sequences only. Its versions omit some clonotypes, under half of them owing to an unresolved V gene in the studies checked, with the rest unexplained. The sample has some 150,000 clones on record, roughly 91% of them singletons. Around 1.5% of the sample comes from the top ten.

Here the chain combines TRBV27 and TRBJ1-4, with TRBD1 identical over 10 junction bases. Sequencing was carried out using blood. The TCR was taken from a woman aged 25 to 45 in good health. CDR3 reads: CASSTGTGAYEKLFF. The nucleotide sequence reads TGTGCCAGCAGTACCGGGACAGGGGCCTATGAAAAACTGTTTTTT.